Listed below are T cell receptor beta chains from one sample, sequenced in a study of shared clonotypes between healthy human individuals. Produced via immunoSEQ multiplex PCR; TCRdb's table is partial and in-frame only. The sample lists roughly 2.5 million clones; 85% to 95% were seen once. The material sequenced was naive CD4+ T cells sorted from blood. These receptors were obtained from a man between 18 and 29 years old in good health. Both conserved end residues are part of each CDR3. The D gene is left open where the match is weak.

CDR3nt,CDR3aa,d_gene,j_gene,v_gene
TGTGCCAGCAGCTTCCCCGGGACTACCAATGAGCAGTTCTTC,CASSFPGTTNEQFF,TRBD2,TRBJ2-1,TRBV7-2
TGTGCCAGCAGCTTACCGGTCCGGGGGGGCGGGAAACAAGAGACCCAGTACTTC,CASSLPVRGGGKQETQYF,TRBD2,TRBJ2-5,TRBV7-6
TGTGCCTGGGGGCAGCCCGCGTTGTACTATGGCTACACCTTC,CAWGQPALYYGYTF,NA,TRBJ1-2,TRBV30
TGTGCCAGCAGCCGGGACAGGGGGGGTGGAGGTAATGAAAAACTGTTTTTT,CASSRDRGGGGNEKLFF,TRBD1,TRBJ1-4,TRBV2
TGTGCCATCAGTGATACTAGCGCCCTCTGGACAGATACGCAGTATTTT,CAISDTSALWTDTQYF,TRBD2,TRBJ2-3,TRBV10-3
TGTGCCAGCAGTTTCCCTACAGGGGGGACTGGAAACACCATATATTTT,CASSFPTGGTGNTIYF,TRBD1,TRBJ1-3,TRBV6-6
TGTGCCAGCAGCGTAGCCAGCGGGCGGACCGGGGAGCTGTTTTTT,CASSVASGRTGELFF,NA,TRBJ2-2,TRBV9
TGTGCCAGCGGGACGTGGGGCGGGGAGCTGTTTTTT,CASGTWGGELFF,NA,TRBJ2-2,TRBV2
TGTGCCTGGAGCGAGGGGACAGGAAACTATGGCTACACCTTC,CAWSEGTGNYGYTF,TRBD1,TRBJ1-2,TRBV30
TGCGCCAGCAGCGTCCCTGTAGCGGGGGGGCCCTACGATACGCAGTATTTT,CASSVPVAGGPYDTQYF,TRBD2,TRBJ2-3,TRBV5-1
TGTGCCAGCAGCTTAGCCTATTCCAGCGGGGGGATCACAGATACGCAGTATTTT,CASSLAYSSGGITDTQYF,TRBD2,TRBJ2-3,TRBV7-9
TGTGCCAGTAGAGGACAGGGAAACTATGGCTACACCTTC,CASRGQGNYGYTF,TRBD1,TRBJ1-2,TRBV19